These 28 T cell receptor beta chains share one sample of origin, sequenced in a study of brain T cells in children with intractable seizures. TCRdb's copy holds only in-frame clones and misses some; the assay was immunoSEQ multiplex PCR. The sample holds about 340,000 clones, approximately 93% seen once. Stated time point: blood from clinic visit 5 months post-surgery; TSC patient then seizure free. The sequencing used peripheral blood, collected 4 to 5 months after surgery. The receptors here all came from a boy under two years old with tuberous sclerosis and intractable seizures.

V gene TRBV7-9 combines with J gene TRBJ2-1, with 8 bases matching TRBD1. V shed 3 bases, J shed 6 bases, and the junction held 13 bases outside the gene matches. Germline CDR1 is SEHNR and CDR2 is FQNEAQ (reference sequence). The CDR3 covers 17 residues. The CDR3 nucleotides read TGTGCCAGCAGCTTTTTATCCGACAGGGGATTAAGCAATGAGCAGTTCTTC. Its protein product is CASSFLSDRGLSNEQFF.

The rearrangement uses TRBV24-1 and TRBJ2-1; tentative D call: TRBD1 (7 bases). V was clipped by 7 bases and J by 3 bases, with 21 bases between them. CDR3 length: 17 residues. Germline V CDR1 and CDR2: KGHDR, SFDVKD. In nucleotides, the CDR3 is TGTGCCACCAGAGGTAGGGGGCAAAGCGGGTTCTACAATGAGCAGTTCTTC. It translates to CATRGRGQSGFYNEQFF.

This chain connects TRBV5-6 to TRBJ2-6, with 7 bases that match TRBD1. There are 16 residues in the CDR3. J gave up 2 bases and V 4 bases, and 6 bases lay outside the gene matches. The germline CDR1 and CDR2 sequences are SGHDT and YYEEEE. The CDR3 DNA follows: TGTGCCAGCAGCCGACGTACAGGGGCTGGGGCCAACGTCCTGACTTTC. Protein: CASSRRTGAGANVLTF.

This sequence joins TRBV7-2 and TRBJ2-3; no clear D gene. Germline CDR1 SGHTA, CDR2 FQGNSA. The CDR3 has 14 residues. Trimming cost V 0 bases and J 3 bases, with 7 bases left between them. The CDR3 DNA reads TGTGCCAGCAGCTTAGCAATGGCAACAGATACGCAGTATTTT. Its translation: CASSLAMATDTQYF.

V and J are TRBV24-1 and TRBJ2-1; no firm D call. Germline values: CDR1 KGHDR, CDR2 SFDVKD. This CDR3 comprises 14 residues. Trimming removed 4 bases at V and 4 bases at J, with 10 bases between. This CDR3 is CATSESNSYNEQFF. The CDR3 region has the DNA TGTGCCACCAGTGAATCGAACAGTTACAATGAGCAGTTCTTC.

DNA for the CDR3: TGTGCCACCCCGGGACAGCGTAATGAAAAACTGTTTTTT. It encodes CATPGQRNEKLFF. The rearrangement joins TRBV19 to TRBJ1-4; 7 bases fit TRBD1. The CDR3 is made up of 13 amino acids. The germline V gene has CDR1 LNHDA and CDR2 SQIVND (reference sequence). J lost 4 bases, V lost 10 bases, and 6 bases had no gene match. Combining the CDR3 with reference TRBV19 and TRBJ1-4 gives the whole variable domain DGGITQSPKYLFRKEGQNVTLSCEQNLNHDAMYWYRQDPGQGLRLIYYSQIVNDFQKGDIAEGYSVSREKKESFPLTVTSAQKNPTAFYLCATPGQRNEKLFFGSGTQLSVL.

On this clone: One end of the junction does not line up with germline, which may come from a read error. This rearrangement joins TRBV6-1 to TRBJ1-5; possible D gene TRBD1, 5 bases. The CDR3 runs to 13 residues. CDR1 is MNHNS, CDR2 SASEGT, per germline. The CDR3 nucleotides read TGTGCCAGCCGTGACAGAGATTATCAGCCCCAGCATTTT. This gives the protein CASRDRDYQPQHF.

The chain joins TRBV4-1 to TRBJ1-6; a weak D match, TRBD1 (6 bases). Germline CDR1 is MGHRA and CDR2 is YSYEKL. With 3 bases removed from V and 5 bases from J, the gap between germline ends came to 8 bases. This CDR3 spans 14 amino acids. CDR3 sequence reads: CASSHTGNNSPLHF. The CDR3 DNA sequence: TGCGCCAGCAGCCATACAGGGAATAATTCACCCCTCCACTTT.

The J gene is TRBJ2-4, the V gene TRBV6-5; the D call may be TRBD1 or TRBD2 (5 bases each). The CDR3 runs 13 residues. Per the germline V gene, CDR1 is MNHEY and CDR2 is SVGAGI. Trimming cost V 6 bases and J 9 bases, with 15 bases left between them. The CDR3 sequence: CASRGPEGRIQYF. CDR3 sequence (DNA): TGTGCCAGCAGGGGACCAGAGGGGCGCATTCAGTACTTC.

V and J are TRBV5-1 and TRBJ2-7; 8 bases fit TRBD2. This CDR3 is built from 14 residues. Germline V lookup: CDR1 SGHRS, CDR2 YFSETQ. V lost 6 bases and J lost 4; bases outside the gene matches: 9. The CDR3 bases are TGCGCCAGCAACGAAAATAGCGGGACTTACGAGCAGTACTTC. It encodes CASNENSGTYEQYF.

The chain recombines TRBV7-2 with TRBJ2-7; TRBD2 matches 9 bases. With 5 bases clipped from V and 4 bases from J, the junction kept 9 bases outside the gene matches. There are 15 residues in the CDR3. Per germline, CDR1 SGHTA and CDR2 FQGNSA. CDR3 sequence: CASSLVAGAAYEQYF. The DNA of the CDR3 is TGTGCCAGCAGCCTCGTAGCGGGGGCCGCGTACGAGCAGTACTTC. The full variable domain, in which reference TRBV7-2 and TRBJ2-7 provide the parts outside the CDR3, is GAGVSQSPSNKVTEKGKDVELRCDPISGHTALYWYRQSLGQGLEFLIYFQGNSAPDKSGLPSDRFSAERTGGSVSTLTIQRTQQEDSAVYLCASSLVAGAAYEQYFGPGTRLTVT.

In its sample, this clone was seen once. J is TRBJ2-7 and V is TRBV7-2; 12 bases line up with TRBD2. Per germline, CDR1 SGHTA and CDR2 FQGNSA. J was trimmed by 2 bases and V by 2 bases; bases with no gene match: 7. The CDR3 loop spans 17 amino acids. The CDR3 nucleotides read TGTGCCAGCAGCTTACCCTGGACTAGCGGGGAAACCTACGAGCAGTACTTC. Protein: CASSLPWTSGETYEQYF.

This clone was seen once. The chain carries TRBV25-1 and TRBJ1-1; TRBD1 agrees at 9 bases. The V segment lost 10 bases and the J segment 5 bases; nucleotides outside the gene matches: 11. The CDR3 consists of 14 residues. Germline CDR1 MGHDK, CDR2 SYGVNS. The CDR3 here is CANPDRGALTEAFF. The DNA for the CDR3 is TGTGCCAACCCCGACAGGGGGGCTTTGACTGAAGCTTTCTTT.

The chain joins TRBV3-1 (or the pseudogene TRBV3-2) to TRBJ1-4; 8 bases agree with TRBD1. CDR1 is LGHDT, CDR2 YNNKEL, per germline (reference sequence). Trimming took 9 bases from V and 0 from J; bases not matched to a gene: 6. The CDR3 runs 15 residues. The CDR3 reads CARTGDTATNEKLFF. The CDR3, as DNA: TGTGCCAGGACAGGGGACACAGCAACTAATGAAAAACTGTTTTTT.

The chain joins TRBV7-9 to TRBJ2-5, with 15 bases identical to TRBD2. The CDR3 covers 17 residues. Germline V gives CDR1 SEHNR, CDR2 FQNEAQ (reference sequence). The V segment lost 6 bases and the J segment 2 bases; nucleotides outside the gene matches: 7. The CDR3 DNA reads TGTGCCAGCAGTCCCGGACTAGCGGGGGGGCGGCAAGAGACCCAGTACTTC. As protein: CASSPGLAGGRQETQYF.

The chain carries TRBV19 and TRBJ2-4, with D possibly matching TRBD2 (5 bases). V gave up 3 bases and J gave up 6 bases, with 9 bases separating them. This CDR3 is built from 13 residues. Germline V CDR1 and CDR2: LNHDA, SQIVND (reference sequence). The CDR3 DNA follows: TGTGCCAGTAGTATCCAGAGCGGAAACATTCAGTACTTC. This codes for CASSIQSGNIQYF. Full variable domain (rest looked up from reference TRBV19 and TRBJ2-4): DGGITQSPKYLFRKEGQNVTLSCEQNLNHDAMYWYRQDPGQGLRLIYYSQIVNDFQKGDIAEGYSVSREKKESFPLTVTSAQKNPTAFYLCASSIQSGNIQYFGAGTRLSVL.

The rearrangement links TRBV11-3 to TRBJ2-3; D may correspond to TRBD1 or TRBD2 (6 bases each). The germline gives CDR1 SGHNT, CDR2 YENEEA. V lost 5 bases to trimming and J lost 3 bases, with 21 bases between them. The CDR3 is 17 amino acids. CDR3 sequence: CASSLRGRLGGTDTQYF. CDR3 nucleotide sequence: TGTGCCAGCAGCCTGAGGGGGAGACTAGGAGGGACAGATACGCAGTATTTT.

The J gene is TRBJ2-1, the V gene TRBV6-6; D call uncertain. Trimming removed 5 bases at V and 0 bases at J, with 14 bases between. Germline V gives CDR1 MNHNY, CDR2 SVGAGI (reference sequence). The CDR3 loop spans 16 amino acids. The CDR3 is CASSRPLRSSYNEQFF. The CDR3 coding sequence is TGTGCCAGCAGTCGACCTCTAAGGAGCTCCTACAATGAGCAGTTCTTC.

This chain joins TRBV10-1 and TRBJ2-2, with D uncertain. V dropped 0 bases and J dropped 4 bases, with 0 bases sitting between them. CDR3 size: 12 residues. Germline assignment: CDR1 WNHNN and CDR2 SYGVQD (reference sequence). CDR3 region: CASSESTGELFF. The CDR3 DNA reads TGCGCCAGCAGTGAGTCCACCGGGGAGCTGTTTTTT.

This chain uses TRBV28 with TRBJ2-1; D is unclear. The CDR3 extends over 12 amino acids. The V end was cut by 2 bases, the J end by 6 bases, with 5 bases between. Germline V CDR1 and CDR2: MDHEN, SYDVKM. The CDR3 DNA follows: TGTGCCAGCAGTTTAACACCCAATGAGCAGTTCTTC. This encodes CASSLTPNEQFF.

The rearrangement joins TRBV3-1 (or the pseudogene TRBV3-2) to TRBJ2-3, with D possibly matching TRBD2 (5 bases). CDR3 size: 17 residues. Germline assignment: CDR1 LGHDT and CDR2 YNNKEL (reference sequence). The V gene lost 2 bases and the J gene lost 2 bases, with 17 bases spanning the gap. The CDR3 here is CASSQKETSGATDTQYF. The DNA of the CDR3 is TGTGCCAGCAGCCAAAAAGAGACCAGCGGAGCCACAGATACGCAGTATTTT.

V gene TRBV2 combines with J gene TRBJ1-3; D unresolved. V was shortened by 4 bases and J by 0 bases, with 13 bases between the two germline ends. There are 16 residues in the CDR3. In germline, CDR1 is SNHLY, CDR2 FYNNEI. The CDR3 DNA reads TGTGCCAGCAGTGGAAGGACCGTGGACTCTGGAAACACCATATATTTT. Translation gives CASSGRTVDSGNTIYF.

The rearrangement joins TRBV6-2 or TRBV6-3 to TRBJ2-6, with a possible D match to TRBD2 (6 bases). This CDR3 has 17 residues. V lost 2 bases and J lost 0, with 11 bases in between. Germline values: CDR1 MNHEY, CDR2 SVGEGT. In nucleotides, the CDR3 is TGTGCCAGCAGTTACATAGGACTAAGCTCTGGGGCCAACGTCCTGACTTTC. Protein product: CASSYIGLSSGANVLTF.

The chain links TRBV7-9 to TRBJ1-1; 7 bases agree with TRBD1. The CDR3 has 12 amino acids. J lost 11 bases, V lost 2 bases, and 5 bases had no gene match. Germline lookup yields CDR1 SEHNR and CDR2 FQNEAQ (reference sequence). CDR3 coding DNA: TGTGCCAGCAGCTTAACGACAGGGAATGCTTTCTTT. Amino acid sequence: CASSLTTGNAFF.

V and J are TRBV29-1 and TRBJ2-5; 9 bases fit TRBD1. The germline CDR1 and CDR2 sequences are SQVTM and ANQGSEA. CDR3 length: 13 amino acids. V shed 0 bases and J 5 bases; nucleotides not matched to a gene: 1. The CDR3 DNA is TGCAGCGTTGAAGACGGACAGGGGGAGACCCAGTACTTC. Translated, it gives CSVEDGQGETQYF. Drawing the rest from reference TRBV29-1 and TRBJ2-5, the complete variable domain is SAVISQKPSRDICQRGTSLTIQCQVDSQVTMMFWYRQQPGQSLTLIATANQGSEATYESGFVIDKFPISRPNLTFSTLTVSNMSPEDSSIYLCSVEDGQGETQYFGPGTRLLVL.

V usage is TRBV4-2 and J usage is TRBJ2-5; TRBD2 matches at 10 bases. This CDR3 has 16 amino acids. V gave up 3 bases and J gave up 1 base; unmatched junction bases: 5. Germline V gene sequence: CDR1 LGHNA, CDR2 YNFKEQ. CDR3 nucleotides: TGTGCCAGCAGCCAGGGGCAGCGGGGGGGCCAAGAGACCCAGTACTTC. The encoded protein is CASSQGQRGGQETQYF.

This sequence joins TRBV19 and TRBJ1-2, with TRBD1 as a possible D gene (6 bases). The CDR3 covers 15 residues. CDR1 and CDR2 (germline): LNHDA, SQIVND (reference sequence). Deletions cut 1 base from V and 3 bases from J, with 12 bases between. In nucleotides, the CDR3 is TGTGCCAGTAGTATAGGAGGAGGGGGAGACTATGGCTACACCTTC. Encoded protein: CASSIGGGGDYGYTF.

Comment on this clone: The same CDR3 arises from other DNA sequences in this sample as well. The J gene is TRBJ1-2, the V gene TRBV19; no definite D call. The CDR3 extends over 11 amino acids. V gave up 0 bases and J gave up 4 bases, with 0 bases separating them. CDR1 LNHDA and CDR2 SQIVND come from the germline V gene (reference sequence). DNA of the CDR3: TGTGCCAGTAGTATAGACTATGGCTACACCTTC. This gives the protein CASSIDYGYTF. The full variable domain, rest sourced from reference TRBV19 and TRBJ1-2, is DGGITQSPKYLFRKEGQNVTLSCEQNLNHDAMYWYRQDPGQGLRLIYYSQIVNDFQKGDIAEGYSVSREKKESFPLTVTSAQKNPTAFYLCASSIDYGYTFGSGTRLTVV.